This T cell receptor beta chain was found in a study of T cell responses to AZD1222 COVID-19 vaccine. After removal of 4 bases from V and 0 bases from J, the junction contained 6 bases not matched to a gene. The CDR3 runs 17 residues. Germline V gives CDR1 SGHRS, CDR2 YFSETQ. Only in-frame clones appear in the TCRdb table, and some are missing; sequencing was by immunoSEQ multiplex PCR. There are around 81,000 clones in the sample; around 93% occur only once, and approximately 8% lies in the top ten. About this clone itself: Its antigen is undetermined.

Study-wide results and limits: Baseline serostatus was positive in only a handful of AZD1222 recipients.

The source of this sequence is an adult who received the AZD1222 COVID-19 vaccine. The chain is built from TRBV5-1 and TRBJ2-3; 12 bases are shared with TRBD1. The source was peripheral blood, collected 28 days after the second AZD1222 dose. The CDR3 DNA reads TGCGCCAGCAGCCCGGGACAGGGGGCAAGGAGCACAGATACGCAGTATTTT. Translation gives CASSPGQGARSTDTQYF.